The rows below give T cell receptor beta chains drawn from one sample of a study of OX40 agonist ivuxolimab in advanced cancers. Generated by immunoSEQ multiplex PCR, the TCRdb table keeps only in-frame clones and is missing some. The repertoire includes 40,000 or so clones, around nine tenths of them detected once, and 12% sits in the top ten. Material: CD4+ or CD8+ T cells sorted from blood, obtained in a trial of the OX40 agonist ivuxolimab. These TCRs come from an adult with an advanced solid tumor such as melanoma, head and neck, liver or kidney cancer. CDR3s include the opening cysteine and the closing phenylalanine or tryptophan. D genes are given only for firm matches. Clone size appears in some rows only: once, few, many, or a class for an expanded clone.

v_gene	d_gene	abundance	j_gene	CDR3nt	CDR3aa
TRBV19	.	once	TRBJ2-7	TGTGCCAGTAGCCTCGGGACGGTAGGGGAGCAGTACTTC	CASSLGTVGEQYF
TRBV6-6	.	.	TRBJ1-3	TGTGCCAGCAGTTACACACAGGGCAAGGGAAACACCATATATTTT	CASSYTQGKGNTIYF
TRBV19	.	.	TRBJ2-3	TGTGCCAGTAGTATTTCAACAGTGAGAGATACGCAGTATTTT	CASSISTVRDTQYF
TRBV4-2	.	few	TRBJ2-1	TGTGCCAGCAGCCAAGATCTGGGGGGGCCCTACAATGAGCAGTTCTTC	CASSQDLGGPYNEQFF
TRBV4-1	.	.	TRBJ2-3	TGCGCCAGCAGCCCCATGGCAGGGCGGGCAGATACGCAGTATTTT	CASSPMAGRADTQYF
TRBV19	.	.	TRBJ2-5	TGTGCCAGTAGTCCGACCGCGGGACTTGGGGAGACCCAGTACTTC	CASSPTAGLGETQYF
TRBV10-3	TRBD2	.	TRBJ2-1	TGTGCCATCAGTGAGTCGCCACTAGCGGGGCTATACAATGAGCAGTTCTTC	CAISESPLAGLYNEQFF
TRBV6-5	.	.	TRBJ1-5	TGTGCCAGCAGTTATGATGGAAAACAGCCCCAGCATTTT	CASSYDGKQPQHF
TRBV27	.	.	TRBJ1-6	TGTGCCAGCAGTTTGAGGGGGATATCCTATAATTCACCCCTCCACTTT	CASSLRGISYNSPLHF
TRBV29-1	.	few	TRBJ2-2	TGCAGCGTTTTCACCGGGGAGCTGTTTTTT	CSVFTGELFF
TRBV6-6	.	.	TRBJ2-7	TGTGCCAGCGGAGACAGAGCCTACGAGCAGTACTTC	CASGDRAYEQYF
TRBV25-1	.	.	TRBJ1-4	TGTGCCAGCAGGGAACTAGGGGGTGTCGATAATGAAAAACTGTTTTTT	CASRELGGVDNEKLFF
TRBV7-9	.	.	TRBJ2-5	TGTGCCAGCAGCTGGGTGGGGGGGGCCTCGGATGAGACCCAGTACTTC	CASSWVGGASDETQYF